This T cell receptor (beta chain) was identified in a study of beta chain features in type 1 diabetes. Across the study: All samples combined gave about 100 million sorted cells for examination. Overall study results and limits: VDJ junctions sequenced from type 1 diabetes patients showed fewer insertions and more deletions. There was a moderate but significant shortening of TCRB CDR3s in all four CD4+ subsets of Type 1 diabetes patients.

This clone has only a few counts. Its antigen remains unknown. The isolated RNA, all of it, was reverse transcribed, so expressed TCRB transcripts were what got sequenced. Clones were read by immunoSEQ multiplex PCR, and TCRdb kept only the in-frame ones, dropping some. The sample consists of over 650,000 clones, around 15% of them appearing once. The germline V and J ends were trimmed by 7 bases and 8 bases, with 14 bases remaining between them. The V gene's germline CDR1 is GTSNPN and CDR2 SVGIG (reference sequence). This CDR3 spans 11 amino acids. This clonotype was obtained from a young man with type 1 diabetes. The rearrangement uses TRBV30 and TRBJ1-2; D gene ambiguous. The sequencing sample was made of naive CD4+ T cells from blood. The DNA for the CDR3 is TGTGCCTTCTCGCTACGCGGGGGCTACACCTTC. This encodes CAFSLRGGYTF.